The 21 T cell receptor beta chains reported below all come from one sample, sequenced in a study of blood T cell repertoires in COVID-19. Sequencing used immunoSEQ multiplex PCR; TCRdb keeps in-frame clones, though not all of them. This table has 200,000 to 300,000 clones, roughly 82% appearing once. Source material: peripheral blood. These receptors all stem from a man aged 40-55 years who had recovered from COVID-19.

The rearrangement joins TRBV29-1 to TRBJ2-1; TRBD1 aligns across 12 bases. V shed 7 bases, J shed 8 bases, and the junction held 9 bases outside the gene matches. This CDR3 is built from 14 residues. Germline V lookup: CDR1 SQVTM, CDR2 ANQGSEA. This chain's CDR3 is CSGLGTGGIYEQFF. The DNA of the CDR3 is TGCAGCGGTCTCGGGACAGGGGGCATCTATGAGCAGTTCTTC.

This clone was seen a single time. V usage is TRBV2 and J usage is TRBJ2-3, with D perhaps matching TRBD2 (5 bases). The CDR3 is 14 amino acids. Per germline, CDR1 SNHLY and CDR2 FYNNEI. Trimming shortened V by 6 bases and J by 1 base, and 11 bases separated the two germline ends. CDR3 region: CASRMGDGTDTQYF. CDR3 bases: TGTGCCAGCAGGATGGGAGACGGCACAGATACGCAGTATTTT. Drawing the rest from reference TRBV2 and TRBJ2-3, the complete variable domain is EPEVTQTPSHQVTQMGQEVILRCVPISNHLYFYWYRQILGQKVEFLVSFYNNEISEKSEIFDDQFSVERPDGSNFTLKIRSTKLEDSAMYFCASRMGDGTDTQYFGPGTRLTVL.

This clone is a singleton in its sample. This rearrangement joins TRBV19 to TRBJ1-3, with TRBD1 identical over 9 bases. The CDR3 is 14 residues long. Germline CDR1 is LNHDA and CDR2 is SQIVND (reference sequence). The J segment lost 2 bases and the V segment lost 8 bases, leaving 4 bases of the junction unmatched. CDR3 bases: TGTGCCAGTCGGGACAGGGCAGCTGGAAACACCATATATTTT. It encodes CASRDRAAGNTIYF. The variable domain in full, completed from reference TRBV19 and TRBJ1-3, reads DGGITQSPKYLFRKEGQNVTLSCEQNLNHDAMYWYRQDPGQGLRLIYYSQIVNDFQKGDIAEGYSVSREKKESFPLTVTSAQKNPTAFYLCASRDRAAGNTIYFGEGSWLTVV.

J is TRBJ2-5 and V is TRBV30, with 7 bases aligning to TRBD1. V shed 1 base and J 4 bases; nucleotides not matched to a gene: 9. This CDR3 comprises 15 residues. In germline, CDR1 is GTSNPN, CDR2 SVGIG (reference sequence). CDR3 nucleotide sequence: TGTGCCTGGAGTGACCCTCGACAGGGTCTAGAGACCCAGTACTTC. As protein: CAWSDPRQGLETQYF.

This rearrangement joins TRBV3-1 (or the pseudogene TRBV3-2) to TRBJ2-1; D may be TRBD1 (6 bases). The CDR3 is 16 residues long. Germline CDR1 is LGHDT and CDR2 is YNNKEL (reference sequence). Deletions cut 2 bases from V and 5 bases from J, with 16 bases between. The CDR3 DNA follows: TGTGCCAGCAGCCAACACGACAGGAGCGTGGACAATGAGCAGTTCTTC. This codes for CASSQHDRSVDNEQFF.

In this sample, this clone turned up once. The CDR3 is CASSWSRGSFGYTF. DNA for the CDR3: TGTGCCAGCAGTTGGAGCAGGGGGAGCTTTGGCTACACCTTC. The chain couples TRBV27 to TRBJ1-2, with 7 bases matching TRBD1. The CDR3 covers 14 residues. Germline CDR1 MNHEY, CDR2 SMNVEV (reference sequence). V dropped 4 bases and J dropped 7; count of bases not matched to a gene: 9.

CDR3 in amino acids: CASSTKQGSTMNTEAFF. In DNA form, the CDR3 reads TGTGCCAGCAGCACAAAACAGGGGTCAACGATGAACACTGAAGCTTTCTTT. The chain couples TRBV5-8 to TRBJ1-1; 7 bases align to TRBD1. Germline V gene sequence: CDR1 SGHTS, CDR2 YDEGEE. V shed 4 bases and J 0 bases; nucleotides not matched to a gene: 12. The CDR3 runs 17 residues.

The chain has TRBV5-8 and TRBJ2-7; 8 bases map to TRBD2. Trimming took 1 base from V and 3 from J; bases not matched to a gene: 6. This CDR3 contains 15 residues. CDR1 is SGHTS, CDR2 YDEGEE, per germline. CDR3 amino acids: CASSLMASGFYEQYF. CDR3 nucleotide sequence: TGTGCCAGCAGCTTGATGGCTAGCGGGTTCTACGAGCAGTACTTC.

The rearrangement joins TRBV7-9 to TRBJ1-1; tentatively, D is TRBD1 (5 bases). The CDR3 is made up of 14 amino acids. The V gene's germline CDR1 is SEHNR and CDR2 FQNEAQ (reference sequence). With 5 bases removed from V and 6 bases from J, the gap between germline ends came to 16 bases. CDR3 DNA sequence: TGTGCCAGCAGCCCCGGGGGGGAAGGAGCTGAAGCTTTCTTT. Its translation is CASSPGGEGAEAFF.

This clone was seen only a few times. The chain combines TRBV5-1 with TRBJ2-2; TRBD1 aligns across 7 bases. Germline CDR1 reads SGHRS; CDR2 reads YFSETQ. The V and J ends lost 4 bases and 1 base, in that order; junction bases with no gene match: 1. This CDR3 is 14 amino acids long. The CDR3 DNA reads as TGCGCCAGCAGCCGGGACAGGAACACCGGGGAGCTGTTTTTT. Translated: CASSRDRNTGELFF.

The chain has TRBV7-8 and TRBJ1-3; a weak D match, TRBD1 (6 bases). This CDR3 is 14 amino acids long. Deletions cut 5 bases from V and 1 base from J, with 9 bases between. Germline V gene data show CDR1 as SGHVS and CDR2 as FQNEAQ. Here the CDR3 DNA reads TGTGCCAGCAGCCGCAGGGGTTCTGGAAACACCATATATTTT. Protein: CASSRRGSGNTIYF.

The chain is built from TRBV19 and TRBJ2-7, with 9 bases aligning to TRBD1. The CDR3 is made up of 16 amino acids. Germline V gene sequence: CDR1 LNHDA, CDR2 SQIVND (reference sequence). V trimming: 7 bases; J trimming: 3 bases; junction bases outside the gene matches: 13. CDR3: CASTRRPGQGIYEQYF. CDR3 nucleotide sequence: TGTGCCAGTACCCGACGTCCGGGACAGGGAATCTACGAGCAGTACTTC.

This clone was seen just once. V is TRBV5-5 and J is TRBJ2-5, with D tentatively TRBD1 (7 bases). The CDR3 is made up of 20 amino acids. Trimming took 4 bases from V and 1 from J, leaving 29 bases between them. The germline CDR1 and CDR2 sequences are SGHKS and YYEKEE (reference sequence). Here the CDR3 DNA reads TGTGCCAGCAGCGGGAGGAAAGCCGGGACAGCAAAAATACTCCAAGAGACCCAGTACTTC. Translating it yields CASSGRKAGTAKILQETQYF.

V usage is TRBV18 and J usage is TRBJ2-7, with D maybe TRBD1 (6 bases). This CDR3 contains 15 residues. Trimming took off 3 bases at V and 2 bases at J, with 14 bases between the two ends. The germline CDR1 and CDR2 sequences are KGHSH and LQKENI. This CDR3 reads CASSPETGLTYEQYF. The CDR3, as DNA: TGTGCCAGCTCACCGGAAACAGGGTTAACCTACGAGCAGTACTTC.

The chain couples TRBV24-1 to TRBJ2-3, with TRBD1 matching over 9 bases. This CDR3 has 15 amino acids. The germline V gene encodes CDR1 KGHDR and CDR2 SFDVKD. V was clipped by 6 bases and J by 0 bases; unmatched bases: 3. CDR3 sequence reads: CATSQGQGSTDTQYF. Here the CDR3 DNA reads TGTGCCACCAGTCAGGGACAGGGAAGCACAGATACGCAGTATTTT.

This clone appeared a few times. The chain is built from TRBV5-1 and TRBJ1-2; 9 bases agree with TRBD1. V lost 3 bases, J lost 4 bases, and 7 bases stayed unmatched. This CDR3 has 15 residues. Germline lookup yields CDR1 SGHRS and CDR2 YFSETQ. DNA of the CDR3: TGCGCCAGCAGCTCCCCGGGACAGGGCTTCTATGGCTACACCTTC. Its translation: CASSSPGQGFYGYTF.

In its sample, this clone was seen once. The chain couples TRBV6-5 to TRBJ1-1; D call uncertain. Trimming shortened V by 7 bases and J by 1 base, and 13 bases separated the two germline ends. Germline V lookup: CDR1 MNHEY, CDR2 SVGAGI. This CDR3 has 14 residues. CDR3 sequence reads: CASTVGPRNTEAFF. In DNA, the CDR3 is TGTGCCAGCACGGTTGGGCCCAGGAACACTGAAGCTTTCTTT.

The chain links TRBV6-5 to TRBJ2-1, with D possibly matching TRBD1 (5 bases). The germline CDR1 and CDR2 sequences are MNHEY and SVGAGI. The ends were cut back, 0 bases at V and 6 bases at J, with 12 bases in the middle. The CDR3 has 15 residues. The CDR3 DNA reads TGTGCCAGCAGTTACTCGAGGCAGGGTGGCAATGAGCAGTTCTTC. It codes for CASSYSRQGGNEQFF.

The gene calls are TRBV2 and TRBJ2-7; D possibly corresponds to TRBD1 (5 bases). V lost 4 bases, J lost 2 bases, and 9 bases lay in between. CDR1 and CDR2 (germline): SNHLY, FYNNEI. CDR3 length equals 13 residues. CDR3 amino acids: CASSVVRAYEQYF. Here the CDR3 DNA reads TGTGCCAGCAGTGTAGTCAGGGCCTACGAGCAGTACTTC.

This chain connects TRBV6-5 to TRBJ1-1; tentative D call: TRBD1 (5 bases). V was cut by 6 bases and J by 3 bases, with 17 bases left in between. The CDR3 consists of 15 residues. The germline V gene has CDR1 MNHEY and CDR2 SVGAGI. CDR3 amino acids: CASSRQPTLDTEAFF. The CDR3 bases are TGTGCCAGCAGCCGACAGCCAACACTGGACACTGAAGCTTTCTTT.

The chain couples TRBV2 to TRBJ2-7; TRBD1 agrees at 9 bases. J was trimmed by 3 bases and V by 4 bases; bases with no gene match: 1. CDR3 size: 13 residues. In germline, CDR1 is SNHLY, CDR2 FYNNEI. The CDR3 nucleotides read TGTGCCAGCAGTGGGGGACAGGGCTACGAGCAGTACTTC. This sequence encodes CASSGGQGYEQYF.